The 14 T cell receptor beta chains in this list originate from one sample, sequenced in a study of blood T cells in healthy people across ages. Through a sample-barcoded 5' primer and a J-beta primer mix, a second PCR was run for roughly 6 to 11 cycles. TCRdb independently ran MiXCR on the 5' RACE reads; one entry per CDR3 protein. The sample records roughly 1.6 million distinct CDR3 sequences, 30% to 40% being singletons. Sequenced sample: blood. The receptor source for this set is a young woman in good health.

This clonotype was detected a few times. The CDR3 reads CASTITRGSTDTQYF. The CDR3 nucleotides read TGTGCCAGCACCATCACTAGAGGAAGCACAGATACGCAGTATTTT. V usage is TRBV12-3 or TRBV12-4 and J usage is TRBJ2-3; TRBD2 is a possible D gene (5 bases). The ends were cut back, 7 bases at V and 0 bases at J, with 14 bases in the middle. There are 15 residues in the CDR3.

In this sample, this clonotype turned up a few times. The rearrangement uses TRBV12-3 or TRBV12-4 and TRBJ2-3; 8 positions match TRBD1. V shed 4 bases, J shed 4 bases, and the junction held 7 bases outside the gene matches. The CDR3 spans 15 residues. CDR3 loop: CASSSGQDRADTQYF. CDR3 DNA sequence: TGTGCCAGCAGTTCCGGACAGGACAGGGCAGATACGCAGTATTTT.

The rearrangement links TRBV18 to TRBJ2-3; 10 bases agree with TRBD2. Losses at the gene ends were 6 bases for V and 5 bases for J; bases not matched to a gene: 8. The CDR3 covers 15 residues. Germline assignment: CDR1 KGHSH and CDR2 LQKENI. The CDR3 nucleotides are TGTGCCAGCTCGCCGCTAGCGGGAGTAAAAGATACGCAGTATTTT. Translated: CASSPLAGVKDTQYF. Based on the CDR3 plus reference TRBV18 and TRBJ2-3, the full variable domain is NAGVMQNPRHLVRRRGQEARLRCSPMKGHSHVYWYRQLPEEGLKFMVYLQKENIIDESGMPKERFSAEFPKEGPSILRIQQVVRGDSAAYFCASSPLAGVKDTQYFGPGTRLTVL.

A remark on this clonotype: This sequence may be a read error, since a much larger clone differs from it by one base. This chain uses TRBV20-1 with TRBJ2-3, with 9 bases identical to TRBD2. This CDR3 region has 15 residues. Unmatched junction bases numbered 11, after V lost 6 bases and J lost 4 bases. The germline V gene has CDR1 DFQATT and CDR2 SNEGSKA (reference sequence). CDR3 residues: CSATPASGTADTQYF. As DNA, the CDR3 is TGCAGTGCCACCCCGGCTAGCGGGACTGCAGATACGCAGTATTTT.

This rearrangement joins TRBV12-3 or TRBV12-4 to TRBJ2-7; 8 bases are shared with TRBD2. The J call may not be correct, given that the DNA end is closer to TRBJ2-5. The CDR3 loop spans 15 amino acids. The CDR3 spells CASSFGFGGAETQYF. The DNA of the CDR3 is TGTGCCAGCAGTTTCGGGTTCGGGGGGGCAGAGACCCAGTACTTC.

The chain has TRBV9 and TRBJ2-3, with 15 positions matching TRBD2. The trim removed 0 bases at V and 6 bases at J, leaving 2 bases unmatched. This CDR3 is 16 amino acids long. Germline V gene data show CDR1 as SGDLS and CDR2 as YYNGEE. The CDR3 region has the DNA TGTGCCAGCAGCGTAGGTGGGACTAGCGGGAGGGATACGCAGTATTTT. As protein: CASSVGGTSGRDTQYF. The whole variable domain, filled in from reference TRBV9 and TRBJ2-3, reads DSGVTQTPKHLITATGQRVTLRCSPRSGDLSVYWYQQSLDQGLQFLIQYYNGEERAKGNILERFSAQQFPDLHSELNLSSLELGDSALYFCASSVGGTSGRDTQYFGPGTRLTVL.

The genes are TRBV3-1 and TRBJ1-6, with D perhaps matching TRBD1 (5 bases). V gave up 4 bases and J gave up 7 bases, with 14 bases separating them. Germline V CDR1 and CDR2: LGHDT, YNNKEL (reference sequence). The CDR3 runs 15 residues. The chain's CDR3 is CASSPDSAANSPLHF. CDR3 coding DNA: TGTGCCAGCAGCCCAGACAGTGCGGCGAATTCACCCCTCCACTTT.

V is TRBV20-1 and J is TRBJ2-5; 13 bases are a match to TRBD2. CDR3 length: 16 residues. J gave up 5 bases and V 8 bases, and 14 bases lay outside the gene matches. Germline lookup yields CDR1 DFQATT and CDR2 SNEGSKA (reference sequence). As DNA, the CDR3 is TGCAGTACTGACTCACGGACTAGCGGGAGTTACGAGACCCAGTACTTC. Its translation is CSTDSRTSGSYETQYF.

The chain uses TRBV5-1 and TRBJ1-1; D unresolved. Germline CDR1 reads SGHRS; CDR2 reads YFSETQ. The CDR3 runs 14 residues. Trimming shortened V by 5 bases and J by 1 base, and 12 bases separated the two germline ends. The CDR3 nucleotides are TGCGCCAGCAGTTTATTAGGGTGGAACACTGAAGCTTTCTTT. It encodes CASSLLGWNTEAFF.

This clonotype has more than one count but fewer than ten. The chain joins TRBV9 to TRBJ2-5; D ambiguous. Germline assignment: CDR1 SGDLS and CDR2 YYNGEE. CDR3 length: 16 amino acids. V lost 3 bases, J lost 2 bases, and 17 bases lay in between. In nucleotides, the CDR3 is TGTGCCAGCAGCGCCGGGCAGTGGGCAGAACAAGAGACCCAGTACTTC. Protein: CASSAGQWAEQETQYF.

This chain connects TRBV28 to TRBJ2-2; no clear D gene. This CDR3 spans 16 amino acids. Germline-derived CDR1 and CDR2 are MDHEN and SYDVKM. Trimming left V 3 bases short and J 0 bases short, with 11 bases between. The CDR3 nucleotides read TGTGCCAGCAGTTTCTTCGGACGGGCGAACACCGGGGAGCTGTTTTTT. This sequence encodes CASSFFGRANTGELFF.

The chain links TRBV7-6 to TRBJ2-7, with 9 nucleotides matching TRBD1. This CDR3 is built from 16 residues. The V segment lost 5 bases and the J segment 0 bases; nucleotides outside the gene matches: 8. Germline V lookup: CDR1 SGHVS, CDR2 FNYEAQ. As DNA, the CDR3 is TGTGCCAGCAGCCCCGGGCGGGACAGGGACTCCTACGAGCAGTACTTC. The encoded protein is CASSPGRDRDSYEQYF.

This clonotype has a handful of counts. The CDR3 DNA sequence: TGCGCCAGCAGTGATATACAGGGACAGTACGAGCAGTACTTC. This sequence encodes CASSDIQGQYEQYF. V and J are TRBV10-2 and TRBJ2-7; 7 bases agree with TRBD1. J lost 4 bases, V lost 3 bases, and 6 bases had no gene match. This CDR3 region has 14 residues. In germline, CDR1 is WSHSY, CDR2 SAAADI.

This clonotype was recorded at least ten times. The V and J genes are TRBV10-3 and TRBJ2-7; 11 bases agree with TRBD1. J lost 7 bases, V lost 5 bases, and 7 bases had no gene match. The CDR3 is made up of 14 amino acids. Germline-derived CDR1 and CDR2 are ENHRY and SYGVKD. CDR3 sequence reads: CAISPGTGGQEQYF. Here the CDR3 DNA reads TGTGCCATCAGTCCCGGGACAGGGGGTCAGGAGCAGTACTTC.